Below, one TCR beta chain is given with its context. This clone was counted ten times or more. At one end the junction does not follow the germline gene, possibly because of a read error. For TCR profiling, total RNA from at least 10,000 sorted tetramer+ CD8 T cells was reverse transcribed into cDNA. PCR with primers that anneal to V and J regions amplified CDR3 regions and added unique molecular identifiers to track templates. Profiling of the TCRalpha and TCRbeta chains was done on the immunoSEQ platform, including the sequencing and error-correction standards of that platform. The authors' analysis ran thus. Clonal copy numbers were corrected for sequencing and PCR errors, and IMGT conventions were followed to define CDR3s. Analysis was limited to productive rearrangements and used immunoSEQ Analyzer versions 2.0 and 3.0, and gene-pairing frequencies were further processed in Microsoft Excel. Circos plots were used to visualize V-J pairings, and MEME together with a custom motifSearch program was used to find CDR3 motifs. The OLGA algorithm was used to calculate the probability of generation of TCR sequences. Clonotypes seen at both visits were called persistent; those seen only acutely were nonpersistent; those seen only at convalescence were de novo. A public TCR was defined as an amino acid clonotype used by more than one donor. Held by TCRdb, this immuneACCESS table contains in-frame sequences only and omits some clones. Under half of the omission traces to an unresolved V gene where checked; the cause of the rest is unknown. From that table come the V and J calls and clone size; the DNA was used to work out D and trimming. The sample data list 750 to 1,000 clones, and under 35% of these were observed just once. The top ten clonotypes cover approximately 56% of the sample.

Reading from cysteine to phenylalanine, the CDR3 counts 11 amino acids. Just the 33-base CDR3 DNA is kept, in frame starting at base 1. The germline V gene (reference sequence) specifies SEHNR as CDR1 and FQNEAQ as CDR2. The time point label, read with the paper, signifies: convalescence about 6 months (5-8 months) after acute presentation (visit 7). CD8 T cell responses to two immunodominant EBV epitopes, BRLF1 109 (YVL-BR) and BMLF1 280 (GLC-BM), were tracked in the study over primary infection. Primary EBV infection was taken to be indicated by a positive serum heterophile antibody test and EBV viral capsid antigen-specific IgM. As a first step, magnetic positive selection (MACS) was used to enrich total CD8 T cells from the PBMCs. A FACSAria III was used to sort live CD3+ CD8+ tetramer+ cells to a purity above 85%. A PE-conjugated tetramer loaded with the BMLF1 280-288 peptide was used to sort the cells. Directly ex vivo after tetramer sorting, the TCR repertoires of EBV epitope-specific CD8 T cells were deep-sequenced at acute infection and at convalescence. Three people aged roughly 18 to 30 with clinical acute infectious mononucleosis and laboratory evidence of primary EBV infection were used as donors. Heparinized peripheral blood was drawn at clinical presentation with mononucleosis symptoms and was drawn again about 6 months later. Ficoll-Paque density gradient centrifugation was used to isolate PBMCs.

The data are from a study of blood T cell repertoires in acute mononucleosis (dated by TCRdb to 2019 to 2021). For the study in its entirety: Convalescent samples, which represented the memory response, were taken 5 to 8 months after the acute presentation. The mean EBV load in blood was approximately 4 log10 genome copies per million B cells during acute infection, compared with 2.5 to 3 at convalescence.

General conclusions and limits of the study: Both chains appeared to be involved in GLC-BM selection, with public TCRbeta motifs on BV14-BJ2 and BV20-BJ1 being observed alongside a TCRalpha motif on AV5-AJ31. With only three donors in the cohort, group averages were based on very few individuals. The low acute-to-convalescent clonotype overlap might be partly explained by sampling error, because only a fraction of each donor's blood was analyzed. Just 7.5% to 9% of the unique acute clonotypes remained in convalescence, but these persisting clonotypes accounted for most of the response, and new, diverse de novo clonotypes seemingly replaced the other acute clonotypes.

This receptor was identified in a man aged 18 to 29 with infectious mononucleosis caused by EBV. The sample here was EBV GLC epitope tetramer+ CD8+ T cells sorted from PBMCs, taken during convalescence from infectious mononucleosis. The sample's cell subset or site label is to be understood as: CD8 T cells binding tetramer with EBV BMLF1 280-288 peptide (GLC-BM). This receptor chain uses TRBV7-9 and TRBJ2-7; tentative D gene TRBD1, with 5 bases matching. The base sequence is TGTGCCAGCAGTTTAGGGGACGAGCAGTACTTC. It specifies CASSLGDEQYF. Reference TRBV7-9 and TRBJ2-7 proteins supply the regions before and after the CDR3; the full variable domain is: DTGVSQNPRHKITKRGQNVTFRCDPISEHNRLYWYRQTLGQGPEFLTYFQNEAQLEKSRLLSDRFSAERPKGSFSTLEIQRTEQGDSAMYLCASSLGDEQYFGPGTRLTVT.